This T cell receptor (beta chain) was sequenced during a study of blood T cell repertoires in COVID-19. For the study at large: There were acute and convalescent COVID-19 samples, and they came from the United States, Italy and Spain.

This table comes from immunoSEQ multiplex PCR, and its TCRdb copy is limited to in-frame clones, with some not included. Found here are about 180,000 clones, about 86% of them singletons; the top ten hold approximately 12%. The CDR3 extends over 15 amino acids. V shed 6 bases and J shed 3 bases, with 15 bases lying between them. Germline CDR1 is WNHNN and CDR2 is SYGVQD (reference sequence). V gene TRBV10-1 combines with J gene TRBJ1-3; TRBD1 might be the D (6 bases). The TCR sequence derives from a woman in her seventies with COVID-19, enrolled during active disease. Sequenced sample: peripheral blood. The chain's CDR3 is CASRDQGYGGNTIYF. The CDR3 DNA follows: TGCGCCAGCAGAGACCAGGGGTACGGTGGAAACACCATATATTTT.